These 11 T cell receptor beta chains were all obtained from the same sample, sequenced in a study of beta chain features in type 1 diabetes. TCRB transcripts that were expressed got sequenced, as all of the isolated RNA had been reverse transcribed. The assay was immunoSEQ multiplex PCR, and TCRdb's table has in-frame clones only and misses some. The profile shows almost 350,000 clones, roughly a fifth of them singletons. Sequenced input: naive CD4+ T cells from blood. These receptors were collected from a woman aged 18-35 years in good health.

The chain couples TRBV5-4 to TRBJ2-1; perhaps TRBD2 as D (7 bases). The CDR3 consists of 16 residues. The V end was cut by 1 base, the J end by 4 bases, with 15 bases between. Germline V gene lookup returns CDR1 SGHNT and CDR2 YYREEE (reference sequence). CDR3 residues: CASSLSGGAVYNEQFF. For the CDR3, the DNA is TGTGCCAGCAGCTTGTCTGGGGGGGCCGTGTACAATGAGCAGTTCTTC.

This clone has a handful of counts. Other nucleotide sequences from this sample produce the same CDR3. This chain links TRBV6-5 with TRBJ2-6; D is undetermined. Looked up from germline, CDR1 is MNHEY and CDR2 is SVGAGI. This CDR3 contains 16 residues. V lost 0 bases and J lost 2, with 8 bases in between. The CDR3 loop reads CASSYSTGAGANVLTF. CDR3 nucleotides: TGTGCCAGCAGTTACTCGACGGGTGCTGGGGCCAACGTCCTGACTTTC.

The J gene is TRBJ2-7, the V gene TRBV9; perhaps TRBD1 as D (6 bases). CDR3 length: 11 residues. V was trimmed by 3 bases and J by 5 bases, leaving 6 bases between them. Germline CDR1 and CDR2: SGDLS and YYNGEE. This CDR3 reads CASSAGDEQYF. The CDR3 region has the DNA TGTGCCAGCAGCGCAGGGGACGAGCAGTACTTC.

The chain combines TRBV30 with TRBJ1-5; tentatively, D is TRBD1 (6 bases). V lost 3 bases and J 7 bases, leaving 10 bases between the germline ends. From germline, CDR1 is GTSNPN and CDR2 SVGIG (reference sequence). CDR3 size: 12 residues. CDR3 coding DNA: TGTGCCTGGAGCAGGGGACGGCAGCCCCAGCATTTT. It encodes CAWSRGRQPQHF.

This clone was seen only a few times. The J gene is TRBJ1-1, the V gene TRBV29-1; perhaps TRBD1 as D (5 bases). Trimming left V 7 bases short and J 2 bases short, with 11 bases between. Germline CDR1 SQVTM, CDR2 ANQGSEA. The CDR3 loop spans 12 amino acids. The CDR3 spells CSALTVNTEAFF. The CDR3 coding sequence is TGCAGCGCCCTGACAGTTAACACTGAAGCTTTCTTT.

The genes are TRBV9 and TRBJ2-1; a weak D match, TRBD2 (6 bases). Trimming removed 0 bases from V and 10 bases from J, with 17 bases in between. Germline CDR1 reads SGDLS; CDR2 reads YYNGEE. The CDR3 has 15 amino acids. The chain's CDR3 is CASSVDGAAGREQFF. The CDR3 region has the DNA TGTGCCAGCAGCGTAGATGGGGCCGCGGGGAGGGAGCAGTTCTTC.

The CDR3 reads CASSRDRRNTEAFF. As DNA, the CDR3 is TGTGCCAGCAGCAGGGACAGGAGGAACACTGAAGCTTTCTTT. V usage is TRBV5-8 and J usage is TRBJ1-1; 8 bases align to TRBD1. The CDR3 is made up of 14 amino acids. Looked up from germline, CDR1 is SGHTS and CDR2 is YDEGEE. Trimming removed 4 bases from V and 1 base from J; junction bases left unmatched: 3.

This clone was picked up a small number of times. The CDR3 region has the DNA TGTGCCAGTAGTCCACGGAGTGTGACGACGAATTCACCCCTCCACTTT. Amino acids: CASSPRSVTTNSPLHF. The chain uses TRBV19 and TRBJ1-6; no definite D call. The germline gives CDR1 LNHDA, CDR2 SQIVND (reference sequence). The V end was cut by 5 bases, the J end by 7 bases, with 18 bases between. CDR3 length: 16 residues.

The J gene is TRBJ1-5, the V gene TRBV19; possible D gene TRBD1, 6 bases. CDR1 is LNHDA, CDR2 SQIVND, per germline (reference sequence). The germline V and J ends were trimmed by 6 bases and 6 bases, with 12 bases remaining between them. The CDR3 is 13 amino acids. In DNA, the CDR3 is TGTGCCAGTAGACCACAGGGAATTCAGCCCCAGCATTTT. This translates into CASRPQGIQPQHF.

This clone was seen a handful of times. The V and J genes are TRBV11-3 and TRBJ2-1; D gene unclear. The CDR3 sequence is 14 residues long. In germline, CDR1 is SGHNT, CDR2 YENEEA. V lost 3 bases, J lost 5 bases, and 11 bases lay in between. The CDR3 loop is CASSLRGANNEQFF. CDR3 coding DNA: TGTGCCAGCAGCTTGAGAGGAGCCAACAATGAGCAGTTCTTC.

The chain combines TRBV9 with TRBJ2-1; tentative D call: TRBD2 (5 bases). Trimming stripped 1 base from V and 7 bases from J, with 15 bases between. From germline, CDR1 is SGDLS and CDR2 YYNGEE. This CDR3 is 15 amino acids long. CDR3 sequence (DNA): TGTGCCAGCAGCGTAAGTAGCGTTGTAGGAAATGAGCAGTTCTTC. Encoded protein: CASSVSSVVGNEQFF. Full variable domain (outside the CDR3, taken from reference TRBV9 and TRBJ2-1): DSGVTQTPKHLITATGQRVTLRCSPRSGDLSVYWYQQSLDQGLQFLIQYYNGEERAKGNILERFSAQQFPDLHSELNLSSLELGDSALYFCASSVSSVVGNEQFFGPGTRLTVL.